This T cell receptor beta chain was captured in a study of neurological immune-mediated disorders. Overall study results and limits: In HTLV-1-associated myelopathy, TCR clonal expansion was greatest, whereas multiple sclerosis had the least, falling below healthy controls. No CDR3 amino acid sequences recurred among expanded clones across subjects, suggesting private repertoires in all groups.

As to time point: technical triplicate 2. This clonotype appeared many times. Its antigen is unidentified. By 5'RACE with 10-nucleotide random UMIs, the cDNA was made. Whenever a sequencing run was performed, it yielded over 170 million TCR-beta sequences from 15-18 subjects. TCRdb itself ran the 5' RACE reads through MiXCR, one entry per CDR3 protein. The table includes more than 55,000 distinct CDR3 sequences, 24% detected once. V lost 4 bases, J lost 8 bases, and 14 bases lay in between. Germline assignment: CDR1 MNHEY and CDR2 SVGAGI. The CDR3 covers 13 residues. The chain couples TRBV6-5 to TRBJ1-1; D unclear. Sequencing was done on a sample of PBMCs. This clonotype was obtained from a man aged 60 to 75 with HTLV-1-associated myelopathy (HAM/TSP). The CDR3 DNA reads as TGTGCCAGCAGTTCCTCCCCACGGCTGGAAGCTTTCTTT. Protein sequence: CASSSSPRLEAFF.